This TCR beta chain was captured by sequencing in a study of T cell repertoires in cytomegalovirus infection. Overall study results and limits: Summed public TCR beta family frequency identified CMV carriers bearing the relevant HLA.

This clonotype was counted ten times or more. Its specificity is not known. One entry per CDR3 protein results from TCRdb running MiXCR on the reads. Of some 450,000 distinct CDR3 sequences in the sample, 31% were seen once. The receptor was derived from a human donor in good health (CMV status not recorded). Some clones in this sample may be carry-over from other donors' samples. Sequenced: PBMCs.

CDR3: CASSLAGFGSGFYNEQFF. Written as DNA, the CDR3 is TGTGCCAGCAGCTTGGCAGGGTTCGGTAGCGGTTTTTACAATGAGCAGTTCTTC. The gene calls are TRBV5-5 and TRBJ2-1; possibly TRBD2 for D (6 bases). V lost 0 bases, J lost 4 bases, and 20 bases lay in between. CDR1 is SGHKS and CDR2 is YYEKEE in the germline V gene (reference sequence). This CDR3 comprises 18 residues.